The present entry profiles one T cell receptor beta chain with its context. The CDR3 length is 17 residues. V lost 3 bases and J lost 8; bases outside the gene matches: 11. The V gene's germline CDR1 is SGHTS and CDR2 YDEGEE. The data are from a study of shared T cell receptors in the human thymus. TCRdb's copy holds only in-frame clones and misses some; the assay was immunoSEQ multiplex PCR. The data contain 600,000 to 900,000 clones, around 85% of them singletons. These data also formed part of another study, on human thymus T cells. That investigation notes: Each of the donors was a healthy Finnish infant who was undergoing open corrective cardiac surgery for congenital heart defects. Corrective cardiac surgery supplied the resected thymus tissue. Related research has reported that thymic repertoires overlap highly among unrelated individuals.

This receptor was identified in a girl in the first two years of life with a congenital heart defect. The chain carries TRBV5-8 and TRBJ1-6, with 10 nucleotides matching TRBD1. Sequencing was carried out using thymocytes. The CDR3 DNA sequence: TGTGCCAGCAGCTCCCAAAGGGGTGGGACAGGGGATTCACCCCTCCACTTT. Translated: CASSSQRGGTGDSPLHF. The variable domain in full, with the rest retrieved from reference TRBV5-8 and TRBJ1-6, is EAGVTQSPTHLIKTRGQQATLRCSPISGHTSVYWYQQALGLGLQFLLWYDEGEERNRGNFPPRFSGRQFPNYSSELNVNALELEDSALYLCASSSQRGGTGDSPLHFGNGTRLTVT.